Below are 11 T cell receptor beta chains sequenced from a single sample in a study of T cell repertoires in aging, cancer and after chemotherapy. Peripheral blood genomic DNA, not sorted cells or RNA, was the template. TRB rearrangements spanning V, D and J were amplified using mixed TRB-A/B primers. From the multiplex PCR reads, TCRdb called clonotypes with MiXCR, one entry per CDR3 protein. The sample has roughly 3,100 distinct CDR3 sequences, approximately 28% seen once. Sequences were obtained from blood. The receptors were gathered from a human donor with a solid tumor.

In its sample, this clonotype is medium-sized. V is TRBV15 and J is TRBJ1-1, with a tentative D call TRBD1 (5 bases). There are 15 residues in the CDR3. CDR1 and CDR2 from the germline V gene are LNHNV and YYDKDF (reference sequence). V was shortened by 2 bases and J by 2 bases, with 12 bases between the two germline ends. In nucleotides, the CDR3 is TGTGCCACCAGCAGACCAGGGACGTTAAACACTGAAGCTTTCTTT. Residues: CATSRPGTLNTEAFF.

The chain's CDR3 is CSARIGGSQLNTEAFF. The CDR3 nucleotides are TGCAGTGCTAGGATTGGGGGCTCTCAGTTGAACACTGAAGCTTTCTTT. The chain recombines TRBV20-1 with TRBJ1-1; D perhaps matches TRBD1 (6 bases). The CDR3 loop spans 16 amino acids. Germline V gene lookup returns CDR1 DFQATT and CDR2 SNEGSKA (reference sequence). V was clipped by 3 bases and J by 0 bases, with 17 bases between them.

V gene TRBV19 combines with J gene TRBJ2-7; 9 bases map to TRBD2. Germline V gene data show CDR1 as LNHDA and CDR2 as SQIVND (reference sequence). This CDR3 is 13 amino acids long. V shed 4 bases, J shed 2 bases, and the junction held 0 bases outside the gene matches. CDR3: CASSSGRAYEQYF. DNA of the CDR3: TGTGCCAGTAGTAGCGGGAGGGCCTACGAGCAGTACTTC.

By sample fraction, this clonotype is large. The J gene is TRBJ2-3, the V gene TRBV19; 10 bases are shared with TRBD2. This CDR3 has 16 residues. The germline V gene encodes CDR1 LNHDA and CDR2 SQIVND (reference sequence). V lost 5 bases and J lost 0; bases outside the gene matches: 5. The CDR3 bases are TGTGCCAGTAGTCCCTGGACTAGCGGTAGCACAGATACGCAGTATTTT. This sequence encodes CASSPWTSGSTDTQYF.

This clonotype is classed as medium-sized. This chain connects TRBV12-3 or TRBV12-4 to TRBJ2-6; unclear D gene. V gave up 4 bases and J gave up 0 bases, with 13 bases separating them. CDR3 size: 17 residues. CDR3 protein: CASSSPQHYSGANVLTF. In DNA form, the CDR3 reads TGTGCCAGCAGTTCCCCTCAACACTACTCTGGGGCCAACGTCCTGACTTTC.

The J gene is TRBJ1-2, the V gene TRBV29-1, with a weak D call TRBD1 (6 bases). The germline gives CDR1 SQVTM, CDR2 ANQGSEA. V was pared by 4 bases and J by 8 bases, with 11 bases between. This CDR3 comprises 11 residues. DNA for the CDR3: TGCAGCGTTGGCACAGGGAGGGGCTACACCTTC. Protein sequence: CSVGTGRGYTF.

This clonotype counts as large (0.1 to 1%). This rearrangement joins TRBV19 to TRBJ2-1, with D unresolved. Germline CDR1 LNHDA, CDR2 SQIVND (reference sequence). V lost 6 bases, J lost 6 bases, and 9 bases lay in between. The CDR3 consists of 12 residues. The CDR3 coding sequence is TGTGCCAGTAGCAGCCGAGGCAATGAGCAGTTCTTC. This sequence encodes CASSSRGNEQFF.

The genes are TRBV10-3 and TRBJ2-1; 9 bases map to TRBD1. CDR3 length equals 15 residues. The V gene end was trimmed by 6 bases and the J gene end by 6 bases; junction bases not matched to a gene: 9. Germline CDR1 reads ENHRY; CDR2 reads SYGVKD. The CDR3 DNA reads TGTGCCATCAGGAACCGGGACAGGGACTTCAATGAGCAGTTCTTC. Protein product: CAIRNRDRDFNEQFF.

This clonotype is judged medium-sized. V and J are TRBV6-2 or TRBV6-3 and TRBJ2-7; no definite D call. The germline CDR1 and CDR2 sequences are MNHEY and SVGEGT. V was shortened by 6 bases and J by 9 bases, with 18 bases between the two germline ends. The CDR3 covers 13 residues. This chain's CDR3 is CASSPMRNGWQYF. CDR3 bases: TGTGCCAGCAGCCCGATGCGGAATGGATGGCAGTACTTC.

In its sample, this clonotype ranks as medium-sized. The V call is TRBV6-5, the J call TRBJ1-5, with D perhaps matching TRBD1 (5 bases). The V end lost 4 bases, the J end lost 4 bases, and 11 bases lay between the germline ends. This CDR3 has 14 amino acids. Germline V lookup: CDR1 MNHEY, CDR2 SVGAGI. The chain's CDR3 is CASSFSRGNQPQHF. The CDR3 region has the DNA TGTGCCAGCAGTTTTTCAAGGGGTAATCAGCCCCAGCATTTT.

A word on this clonotype: An end of the junction does not agree with germline; a read error may underlie this. The chain carries TRBV27 and TRBJ2-2; D ambiguous. The CDR3 extends over 15 amino acids. CDR1 and CDR2 from the germline V gene are MNHEY and SMNVEV (reference sequence). Written as DNA, the CDR3 is TGCGCCAGCAGACCCCTTCAACAAAACACCGGGGAGCTGTTTTTT. This sequence encodes CASRPLQQNTGELFF.